This T cell receptor beta chain was obtained from a study of shared clonotypes between healthy human individuals. Study in general: Per donor, CD8 memory used one plate, CD8 naive used two, CD4 memory used three and CD4 naive used three.

This clone came up once. Its specificity is not known. This sample also contains other DNA sequences that code for the same CDR3. Naive CD8 cells lacked CD45RO, underwent positive selection for CCR7 and left out terminally differentiated effector memory CD45RA+ cells. Findings of the study overall: Clonotypes that were shared across a handful of donors made up around 5% of naive CD4 clonotypes.

Replicate sorted-subset PCRs were loaded with 150 to 200 ng DNA, about 30,000 T cell genomes. The repertoire was sequenced with immunoSEQ multiplex PCR; TCRdb's copy has only in-frame clones and lacks some. The sample has 750,000 to 1,000,000 clones, 90% to 95% seen once. V shed 0 bases, J shed 4 bases, and the junction held 7 bases outside the gene matches. Germline CDR1 MGHRA, CDR2 YSYEKL. The CDR3 runs 18 residues. This TCR was recovered from a man aged 30-40 years in good health. The chain is built from TRBV4-1 and TRBJ2-2; 11 bases align to TRBD2. Sample: naive CD8+ T cells sorted from blood. CDR3 sequence reads: CASSQEGLAGGPTGELFF. The CDR3 DNA is TGCGCCAGCAGCCAAGAAGGTCTAGCGGGAGGACCCACCGGGGAGCTGTTTTTT.